One and the same sample provided the 19 T cell receptor beta chains below, sequenced in a study of Ad26.COV2.S vaccination and SARS-CoV-2 variants. Only in-frame clones appear in the TCRdb table, and some are missing; sequencing was by immunoSEQ multiplex PCR. The data contain about 350,000 clones, about 88% of them singletons. Described treatment: around 19 received Ad26.COV2.S at low or high dose, single or two shots; 5 received placebo; per-sample allocation not given. Collection of the samples took place on day 63 after the first injection of vaccine or placebo. The specimen comprised peripheral blood, sampled in a trial of Ad26.COV2.S vaccine versus placebo. The receptor set was obtained from a person between 18 and 65 years old who received the Ad26.COV2.S COVID-19 vaccine or a placebo.

The gene calls are TRBV6-5 and TRBJ2-5, with D perhaps TRBD1 or TRBD2 (6 bases each). Deletions cut 7 bases from V and 1 base from J, with 16 bases between. The germline V gene encodes CDR1 MNHEY and CDR2 SVGAGI. This CDR3 contains 15 residues. The CDR3 protein is CASMFLGGSQETQYF. In nucleotides, the CDR3 is TGTGCCAGCATGTTTTTGGGGGGCAGCCAAGAGACCCAGTACTTC.

The CDR3 DNA sequence: TGTGCCAGCAGCCTAGGGGGTCGGGGAATAGGGGCTGAAGCTTTCTTT. It encodes CASSLGGRGIGAEAFF. The chain combines TRBV28 with TRBJ1-1, with TRBD1 as a possible D gene (6 bases). There are 16 residues in the CDR3. Between the trimmed V and J ends, which lost 6 bases and 6 bases, there was a span of 23 bases. The germline V gene encodes CDR1 MDHEN and CDR2 SYDVKM.

J is TRBJ1-2 and V is TRBV12-3 or TRBV12-4; D unresolved. The V gene lost 4 bases and the J gene lost 7 bases, with 13 bases spanning the gap. The CDR3 totals 13 residues. CDR3 protein: CASSSQHWGGYTF. The CDR3 nucleotides read TGTGCCAGCAGTTCCCAACACTGGGGTGGCTACACCTTC.

This clone is a singleton in its sample. The chain uses TRBV29-1 and TRBJ1-2; TRBD1 agrees at 7 bases. This CDR3 has 11 amino acids. Germline CDR1 and CDR2: SQVTM and ANQGSEA. Trimming removed 7 bases from V and 8 bases from J; junction bases left unmatched: 7. The CDR3 DNA reads TGCAGCGCAAGGACAGGCATCGGCTACACCTTC. Translated: CSARTGIGYTF.

The DNA for the CDR3 is TGTGCCAGCAGCTCTCGGAGGGGTGAGCAGTTCTTC. Its translation: CASSSRRGEQFF. The J gene is TRBJ2-1, the V gene TRBV11-3; perhaps TRBD2 as D (6 bases). Trimming removed 4 bases from V and 9 bases from J, with 10 bases in between. There are 12 residues in the CDR3. The germline gives CDR1 SGHNT, CDR2 YENEEA.

The chain uses TRBV18 and TRBJ2-5, with D perhaps matching TRBD2 (6 bases). Germline V gene sequence: CDR1 KGHSH, CDR2 LQKENI. The CDR3 totals 13 residues. Trimming pared 8 bases from V and 0 bases from J, leaving 10 bases between. CDR3 amino acids: CASARDYQETQYF. The CDR3 nucleotides read TGTGCCAGCGCCCGGGACTACCAAGAGACCCAGTACTTC.

The rearrangement uses TRBV27 and TRBJ2-2; D is perhaps TRBD1 (6 bases). The V end lost 8 bases, the J end lost 3 bases, and 16 bases lay between the germline ends. The length of the CDR3 is 15 residues. In germline, CDR1 is MNHEY, CDR2 SMNVEV (reference sequence). CDR3 sequence (DNA): TGTGCCAGCCAAAAATGGGGGCGCGACACCGGGGAGCTGTTTTTT. Translating it yields CASQKWGRDTGELFF.

The chain links TRBV7-9 to TRBJ1-5; TRBD1 matches 10 bases. The CDR3 extends over 17 amino acids. V trimming: 4 bases; J trimming: 1 base; junction bases outside the gene matches: 7. Germline V gene data show CDR1 as SEHNR and CDR2 as FQNEAQ (reference sequence). The CDR3 sequence is CASSSGTGVSSNQPQHF. CDR3 DNA sequence: TGTGCCAGCAGCTCCGGGACAGGGGTGTCGAGCAATCAGCCCCAGCATTTT.

V and J are TRBV12-3 or TRBV12-4 and TRBJ1-1, with D uncertain. This CDR3 spans 11 amino acids. The ends were cut back, 8 bases at V and 7 bases at J, with 11 bases in the middle. CDR3: CASSRVSEAFF. CDR3 nucleotides: TGTGCCAGCTCCCGGGTGAGTGAAGCTTTCTTT.

This chain links TRBV5-1 with TRBJ1-6; 8 bases fit TRBD1. There are 16 residues in the CDR3. Trimming at V came to 3 bases and at J to 7 bases, leaving 9 bases not matched to a gene. Per the germline V gene, CDR1 is SGHRS and CDR2 is YFSETQ. CDR3 sequence reads: CASSSLPRDRNSPLHF. In DNA, the CDR3 is TGCGCCAGCAGCTCCCTACCCCGGGACAGGAATTCACCCCTCCACTTT.

J is TRBJ1-1 and V is TRBV7-8, with unresolved D. With 0 bases removed from V and 4 bases from J, the gap between germline ends came to 6 bases. Germline CDR1 and CDR2: SGHVS and FQNEAQ. CDR3 size: 13 residues. CDR3 in amino acids: CASSLARVTEAFF. In DNA form, the CDR3 reads TGTGCCAGCAGCTTAGCGAGAGTCACTGAAGCTTTCTTT.

This chain joins TRBV28 and TRBJ2-7; no reliable D call. In germline, CDR1 is MDHEN, CDR2 SYDVKM. V lost 3 bases and J 3 bases, leaving 9 bases between the germline ends. The CDR3 consists of 13 residues. The CDR3 region has the DNA TGTGCCAGCAGTTTTGAGGTGCACTACGAGCAGTACTTC. Protein sequence: CASSFEVHYEQYF.

J is TRBJ1-1 and V is TRBV7-6; 9 positions agree with TRBD1. Germline loops: CDR1 SGHVS, CDR2 FNYEAQ. CDR3 length equals 15 residues. The J segment lost 4 bases and the V segment lost 6 bases, leaving 9 bases of the junction unmatched. The chain's CDR3 is CASSYRDRVLTEAFF. Here the CDR3 DNA reads TGTGCCAGCAGTTACCGGGACAGGGTCCTCACTGAAGCTTTCTTT.

The CDR3 sequence is CASSPKGDTQYF. The CDR3 nucleotides are TGTGCCAGCAGCCCAAAGGGGGATACGCAGTATTTT. The chain has TRBV11-3 and TRBJ2-3; TRBD1 is a possible D gene (5 bases). This CDR3 contains 12 residues. V was cut by 5 bases and J by 6 bases, with 9 bases left in between. CDR1 is SGHNT and CDR2 is YENEEA in the germline V gene.

The chain couples TRBV4-1 to TRBJ2-2; 7 positions agree with TRBD1. The CDR3 contains 18 residues. With V trimmed by 0 bases and J by 0 bases, 7 bases remained unmatched. Germline CDR1 reads MGHRA; CDR2 reads YSYEKL. The CDR3 DNA reads TGCGCCAGCAGCCAAGATCGGGGCAGGGGGACGAACACCGGGGAGCTGTTTTTT. Amino acid sequence: CASSQDRGRGTNTGELFF.

The chain uses TRBV19 and TRBJ2-2; no firm D call. Germline CDR1 LNHDA, CDR2 SQIVND (reference sequence). The ends were cut back, 5 bases at V and 0 bases at J, with 13 bases in the middle. The CDR3 extends over 16 amino acids. In DNA, the CDR3 is TGTGCCAGTAGTCTACCCCCTAACACGAACACCGGGGAGCTGTTTTTT. It codes for CASSLPPNTNTGELFF.

The V and J genes are TRBV9 and TRBJ1-3; D remains ambiguous. This CDR3 spans 17 amino acids. Deletions cut 0 bases from V and 2 bases from J, with 15 bases between. CDR1 is SGDLS, CDR2 YYNGEE, per germline. CDR3 sequence reads: CASSVGVTRSTGNTIYF. The CDR3 DNA follows: TGTGCCAGCAGCGTAGGGGTCACAAGGAGTACTGGAAACACCATATATTTT.

The chain joins TRBV7-9 to TRBJ1-1; D might be TRBD1 (5 bases). Germline loops: CDR1 SEHNR, CDR2 FQNEAQ (reference sequence). This CDR3 is 15 amino acids long. V gave up 3 bases and J gave up 3 bases, with 14 bases separating them. The CDR3: CASSLAGGTDTEAFF. DNA for the CDR3: TGTGCCAGCAGCTTGGCAGGAGGGACTGACACTGAAGCTTTCTTT.

The chain links TRBV7-9 to TRBJ1-6; 7 bases line up with TRBD1. The CDR3 is 14 amino acids. Per germline, CDR1 SEHNR and CDR2 FQNEAQ (reference sequence). V shed 3 bases and J 6 bases; nucleotides not matched to a gene: 2. The CDR3 nucleotides are TGTGCCAGCAGCTTGAGGGGGCTTAATTCACCCCTCCACTTT. This translates into CASSLRGLNSPLHF.